This TCR beta chain comes out of a study of beta chain features in type 1 diabetes. Findings of the study overall: Shorter TCRB CDR3s, moderately but significantly so, were found in Type 1 diabetes patients in all four CD4+ subsets.

V lost 4 bases, J lost 7 bases, and 8 bases stayed unmatched. The CDR3 contains 16 residues. Germline-derived CDR1 and CDR2 are SGHRS and YFSETQ. To note about this clone: Antigen unknown.

The authors sorted CD4+ naive, central memory, regulatory and stem cell-like memory cells via CD45RO/CCR7/CD25/CD127/CD95/CD27. Purity of each sorted population was above 95%. The sequenced template was cDNA made from the entire isolated RNA. Each sample of naive, central memory or regulatory T cells had, on average, approximately 3.5 million reads. This table comes from immunoSEQ multiplex PCR, and its TCRdb copy is limited to in-frame clones, with some not included. The data show 330,000 or so clones, with 12% to 15% seen just once and about 6.6% held by the top ten. Sequencing was carried out using central memory CD4+ T cells from blood. This chain connects TRBV5-1 to TRBJ2-2, with TRBD2 identical over 12 bases. This sequence was found in a man aged 25 to 45 in good health. CDR3 residues: CASSPSGRAVGGELFF. CDR3 DNA: TGCGCCAGCAGCCCTAGCGGGAGGGCCGTAGGCGGGGAGCTGTTTTTT.